This T cell receptor beta chain comes out of a study of blood T cell repertoires in COVID-19. Those enrolled, adults aged roughly 18 to 95 years, came from about two dozen US areas. Assignment of participants to cohorts was predicated upon participant-reported clinical history. The assay was immunoSEQ multiplex PCR, and TCRdb's table has in-frame clones only and misses some. The sample comprises about 190,000 clones, 84% of which are singletons, and 3% to 3.5% rests with the top ten. This CDR3 has 16 amino acids. Trimming took 1 base from V and 0 from J, leaving 7 bases between them. CDR1 and CDR2 (germline): SGHVS, FNYEAQ.

This sequence originates from a woman younger than 45 who had been exposed to COVID-19. The genes are TRBV7-6 and TRBJ2-6; the D is unclear. Source material: PBMCs or T cells enriched from blood (not recorded which). CDR3 amino acids: CASSLVASSGANVLTF. DNA for the CDR3: TGTGCCAGCAGCTTAGTCGCCAGCTCTGGGGCCAACGTCCTGACTTTC.